Shown below are 18 T cell receptor beta chains from a single sample sequenced in a study of T cells in localized non-small cell lung cancer. Sequenced by immunoSEQ multiplex PCR; TCRdb stores in-frame clones only, minus some. This table holds approximately 1,500 clones, about 22% found once. The sample consisted of lung tumor tissue, taken before any cancer treatment. These receptors originate from a male donor at least 60 years old with stage I lung adenocarcinoma.

This rearrangement joins TRBV11-3 to TRBJ2-1; weak D call: TRBD2 (5 bases). Deletions cut 1 base from V and 8 bases from J, with 15 bases between. The CDR3 is made up of 15 amino acids. Germline CDR1 reads SGHNT; CDR2 reads YENEEA. The CDR3 is CASSLGIASGDEQFF. CDR3 bases: TGTGCCAGCAGCTTAGGAATAGCGAGTGGGGATGAGCAGTTCTTC.

The V and J genes are TRBV9 and TRBJ2-5; D perhaps matches TRBD2 (5 bases). The CDR3 totals 15 residues. CDR1 SGDLS and CDR2 YYNGEE come from the germline V gene. Trimming shortened V by 2 bases and J by 0 bases, and 11 bases separated the two germline ends. CDR3 DNA sequence: TGTGCCAGCAGCGTCGGAGGTTTTAACCAAGAGACCCAGTACTTC. It encodes CASSVGGFNQETQYF.

V usage is TRBV19 and J usage is TRBJ2-3, with 7 nucleotides matching TRBD2. The junction had 8 bases not matched to a gene; V was cut back by 6 bases and J by 8 bases. From germline, CDR1 is LNHDA and CDR2 SQIVND (reference sequence). This CDR3 is built from 13 residues. This chain's CDR3 is CASRPGGGSTQYF. The CDR3, as DNA: TGTGCCAGTAGACCGGGGGGAGGAAGTACGCAGTATTTT.

This clone came up once. V gene TRBV18 combines with J gene TRBJ2-3; 12 bases map to TRBD1. Trimming at V came to 3 bases and at J to 4 bases, leaving 5 bases not matched to a gene. The CDR3 covers 16 residues. The germline CDR1 and CDR2 sequences are KGHSH and LQKENI. In DNA, the CDR3 is TGTGCCAGCTCACCCCCGGGACAGGGGGCCTCAGATACGCAGTATTTT. Translated: CASSPPGQGASDTQYF.

There are a few counts of this clone. The chain uses TRBV11-3 and TRBJ1-1; 9 nucleotides match TRBD1. Germline assignment: CDR1 SGHNT and CDR2 YENEEA. The CDR3 runs to 15 residues. The ends lost 5 bases at V and 4 bases at J; junction bases unmatched: 8. As DNA, the CDR3 is TGTGCCAGCAGCCAGGGACAGGGAGGATTCACTGAAGCTTTCTTT. It encodes CASSQGQGGFTEAFF.

This chain joins TRBV9 and TRBJ1-4; D is ambiguous. The CDR3 is 12 amino acids. From germline, CDR1 is SGDLS and CDR2 YYNGEE. V was trimmed by 7 bases and J by 3 bases, leaving 7 bases between them. The CDR3 is CASARPNEKLFF. In DNA form, the CDR3 reads TGTGCCAGCGCCCGGCCTAATGAAAAACTGTTTTTT. Supplemented by reference TRBV9 and TRBJ1-4, the full variable domain reads DSGVTQTPKHLITATGQRVTLRCSPRSGDLSVYWYQQSLDQGLQFLIQYYNGEERAKGNILERFSAQQFPDLHSELNLSSLELGDSALYFCASARPNEKLFFGSGTQLSVL.

The chain links TRBV9 to TRBJ2-2; 10 nucleotides align to TRBD1. This CDR3 has 17 residues. With 3 bases clipped from V and 4 bases from J, the junction kept 9 bases outside the gene matches. Germline CDR1 and CDR2: SGDLS and YYNGEE. The CDR3 bases are TGTGCCAGCAGCGCCCACCCGGGACAGGGGTTCACCGGGGAGCTGTTTTTT. Protein: CASSAHPGQGFTGELFF.

The J gene is TRBJ2-5, the V gene TRBV19; D is undetermined. The CDR3 is 12 amino acids. Trimming shortened V by 10 bases and J by 1 base, and 10 bases separated the two germline ends. Germline V CDR1 and CDR2: LNHDA, SQIVND (reference sequence). CDR3 loop: CAIGRPQETQYF. CDR3 nucleotide sequence: TGTGCCATAGGCAGGCCCCAAGAGACCCAGTACTTC.

The chain joins TRBV29-1 to TRBJ1-5; D perhaps matches TRBD1 (5 bases). Trimming removed 2 bases from V and 3 bases from J, with 8 bases in between. CDR3 length: 13 residues. The germline CDR1 and CDR2 sequences are SQVTM and ANQGSEA. In DNA, the CDR3 is TGCAGCGTTGAACCCGGGGCCAATCAGCCCCAGCATTTT. It specifies CSVEPGANQPQHF. The full variable domain, rest sourced from reference TRBV29-1 and TRBJ1-5, is SAVISQKPSRDICQRGTSLTIQCQVDSQVTMMFWYRQQPGQSLTLIATANQGSEATYESGFVIDKFPISRPNLTFSTLTVSNMSPEDSSIYLCSVEPGANQPQHFGDGTRLSIL.

This clone has only a few counts. This chain connects TRBV28 to TRBJ1-1, with TRBD1 as a possible D gene (6 bases). The CDR3 runs 15 residues. Germline V gives CDR1 MDHEN, CDR2 SYDVKM. Between the trimmed V and J ends, which lost 6 bases and 1 base, there was a span of 15 bases. Here the CDR3 reads CASSTGTLWNTEAFF. CDR3 DNA: TGTGCCAGCAGCACGGGGACACTTTGGAACACTGAAGCTTTCTTT.

By share, this clone ranks as medium-sized (0.01 to 0.1%). The V call is TRBV6-8, the J call TRBJ2-1; TRBD2 matches at 8 bases. Trimming at V came to 2 bases and at J to 2 bases, leaving 8 bases not matched to a gene. Germline CDR1 and CDR2: MNHGY and SAAAGT. This CDR3 is built from 17 residues. CDR3 nucleotide sequence: TGTGCCAGCAGTTACCCCCTAACGGGGGGGCCCTACAATGAGCAGTTCTTC. Translation: CASSYPLTGGPYNEQFF.

V and J are TRBV19 and TRBJ1-2; 8 bases fit TRBD1. Losses at the gene ends were 5 bases for V and 4 bases for J; bases not matched to a gene: 6. Germline CDR1 LNHDA, CDR2 SQIVND (reference sequence). The CDR3 contains 14 residues. The CDR3 coding sequence is TGTGCCAGTAGTTCCTGGACAGGGCGCTATGGCTACACCTTC. Its translation: CASSSWTGRYGYTF.

This clone was counted a few times. This chain joins TRBV10-2 and TRBJ2-7, with a tentative D call TRBD2 (6 bases). Germline V gene data show CDR1 as WSHSY and CDR2 as SAAADI. The CDR3 is 16 residues long. V was shortened by 3 bases and J by 2 bases, with 17 bases between the two germline ends. This CDR3 is CASSDGGVGNPYEQYF. The CDR3 DNA is TGCGCCAGCAGTGACGGGGGAGTCGGGAACCCCTACGAGCAGTACTTC.

By share of the sample, this clone is large. This rearrangement joins TRBV30 to TRBJ1-4; D gene ambiguous. Trimming took off 0 bases at V and 8 bases at J, with 13 bases between the two ends. CDR3 length: 14 residues. Germline CDR1 GTSNPN, CDR2 SVGIG (reference sequence). The CDR3 spells CAWSVGQESEKLFF. The DNA of the CDR3 is TGTGCCTGGAGTGTGGGTCAGGAATCAGAAAAACTGTTTTTT.

The V call is TRBV6-4, the J call TRBJ2-3; D is possibly TRBD1 or TRBD2 (5 bases each). Trimming took 6 bases from V and 8 from J, leaving 18 bases between them. The length of the CDR3 is 14 residues. CDR1 and CDR2 from the germline V gene are MRHNA and SNTAGT. CDR3 bases: TGTGCCAGCAGCGCCGGGGCCGAGATCGGTACGCAGTATTTT. This encodes CASSAGAEIGTQYF.

CDR3 DNA: TGTGCCAGCAGCGTAGGTACAGGAGGGAACTACGAGCAGTACTTC. Its translation: CASSVGTGGNYEQYF. This chain connects TRBV9 to TRBJ2-7; TRBD2 is a possible D gene (6 bases). CDR1 SGDLS and CDR2 YYNGEE come from the germline V gene. V shed 0 bases and J shed 3 bases, with 13 bases lying between them. The CDR3 is 15 residues long.

This clone occurred a few times. CDR3 loop: CATSSPLGVGAEAFF. In DNA, the CDR3 is TGTGCCACCAGCAGTCCCCTGGGTGTCGGCGCTGAAGCTTTCTTT. The V gene is TRBV15, the J gene TRBJ1-1; D is ambiguous. Trimming left V 3 bases short and J 6 bases short, with 17 bases between. This CDR3 contains 15 residues. Germline CDR1 is LNHNV and CDR2 is YYDKDF (reference sequence).

This chain connects TRBV10-3 to TRBJ2-7, with 14 bases aligning to TRBD2. Per germline, CDR1 ENHRY and CDR2 SYGVKD. CDR3 length: 16 residues. J gave up 3 bases and V 11 bases, and 12 bases lay outside the gene matches. CDR3 region: CAVRPGTSGSGYEQYF. The DNA for the CDR3 is TGTGCCGTACGACCCGGGACTAGCGGGAGCGGCTACGAGCAGTACTTC.